These 8 T cell receptor beta chains came from one sample sequenced in a study of neurological immune-mediated disorders. Each CDR3 protein gets one entry after TCRdb re-called the 5' RACE reads with MiXCR. The table has 52,000 or so distinct CDR3 sequences, 4% seen once. The sample consisted of CD4+ T cells from blood. The origin of the receptors is a woman aged 35 to 49 with multiple sclerosis.

This clonotype came up many times. CDR3 nucleotide sequence: TGCGCCAGCAGCCCGTCAGGGCCAAACTATGGCTACACCTTC. It encodes CASSPSGPNYGYTF. The chain carries TRBV5-1 and TRBJ1-2, with D tentatively TRBD1 (5 bases). Germline assignment: CDR1 SGHRS and CDR2 YFSETQ. Between the trimmed V and J ends, which lost 4 bases and 2 bases, there was a span of 12 bases. The CDR3 covers 14 residues. The entire variable domain, with the rest obtained from reference TRBV5-1 and TRBJ1-2, is as follows: KAGVTQTPRYLIKTRGQQVTLSCSPISGHRSVSWYQQTPGQGLQFLFEYFSETQRNKGNFPGRFSGRQFSNSRSEMNVSTLELGDSALYLCASSPSGPNYGYTFGSGTRLTVV.

At least ten counts were recorded for this clonotype. V usage is TRBV13 and J usage is TRBJ1-2; 8 bases match TRBD1. Trimming removed 5 bases from V and 0 bases from J; junction bases left unmatched: 5. Looked up from germline, CDR1 is PRHDT and CDR2 is FYEKMQ (reference sequence). CDR3 size: 15 residues. CDR3 residues: CASSGGQGANYGYTF. In nucleotides, the CDR3 is TGTGCCAGCAGCGGAGGACAGGGAGCTAACTATGGCTACACCTTC. The whole variable domain, remainder taken from reference TRBV13 and TRBJ1-2, is AAGVIQSPRHLIKEKRETATLKCYPIPRHDTVYWYQQGPGQDPQFLISFYEKMQSDKGSIPDRFSAQQFSDYHSELNMSSLELGDSALYFCASSGGQGANYGYTFGSGTRLTVV.

This clonotype was seen ten or more times. The chain combines TRBV5-1 with TRBJ1-5, with TRBD1 as a possible D gene (6 bases). Germline CDR1 SGHRS, CDR2 YFSETQ. The V gene lost 4 bases and the J gene lost 4 bases, with 12 bases spanning the gap. This CDR3 contains 14 residues. The CDR3 DNA reads as TGCGCCAGCAGCACGGGGGGCGTTAATCAGCCCCAGCATTTT. Encoded protein: CASSTGGVNQPQHF. The entire variable domain, with the rest obtained from reference TRBV5-1 and TRBJ1-5, is as follows: KAGVTQTPRYLIKTRGQQVTLSCSPISGHRSVSWYQQTPGQGLQFLFEYFSETQRNKGNFPGRFSGRQFSNSRSEMNVSTLELGDSALYLCASSTGGVNQPQHFGDGTRLSIL.

This clonotype has a count of ten or more. The chain links TRBV7-8 to TRBJ2-2; 7 bases match TRBD1. After removal of 4 bases from V and 6 bases from J, the junction contained 8 bases not matched to a gene. In germline, CDR1 is SGHVS, CDR2 FQNEAQ. The CDR3 consists of 15 residues. CDR3 residues: CASSYAQGISGELFF. The CDR3 DNA sequence: TGTGCCAGCAGCTACGCACAGGGGATTTCCGGGGAGCTGTTTTTT.

This clonotype was detected many times. The chain is built from TRBV29-1 and TRBJ1-5, with TRBD1 identical over 9 bases. Losses at the gene ends were 7 bases for V and 6 bases for J; bases not matched to a gene: 4. The CDR3 is 12 amino acids. CDR1 and CDR2 (germline): SQVTM, ANQGSEA. Written as DNA, the CDR3 is TGCAGCGCTAGGACAGGGGTTCAGCCCCAGCATTTT. Encoded protein: CSARTGVQPQHF. Full variable domain (outside the CDR3, taken from reference TRBV29-1 and TRBJ1-5): SAVISQKPSRDICQRGTSLTIQCQVDSQVTMMFWYRQQPGQSLTLIATANQGSEATYESGFVIDKFPISRPNLTFSTLTVSNMSPEDSSIYLCSARTGVQPQHFGDGTRLSIL.

Ten or more counts support this clonotype. This chain joins TRBV5-6 and TRBJ1-5; 8 positions match TRBD1. The germline V gene has CDR1 SGHDT and CDR2 YYEEEE. J lost 4 bases, V lost 4 bases, and 7 bases had no gene match. The CDR3 extends over 15 amino acids. The CDR3 region is CASSLAGGFNQPQHF. In nucleotides, the CDR3 is TGTGCCAGCAGCCTAGCAGGGGGCTTTAATCAGCCCCAGCATTTT. The entire variable domain, with the rest obtained from reference TRBV5-6 and TRBJ1-5, is as follows: DAGVTQSPTHLIKTRGQQVTLRCSPKSGHDTVSWYQQALGQGPQFIFQYYEEEERQRGNFPDRFSGHQFPNYSSELNVNALLLGDSALYLCASSLAGGFNQPQHFGDGTRLSIL.

This clonotype was detected many times. The genes are TRBV28 and TRBJ2-7; D is possibly TRBD1 or TRBD2 (5 bases each). The V gene's germline CDR1 is MDHEN and CDR2 SYDVKM. Trimming pared 7 bases from V and 9 bases from J, leaving 13 bases between. This CDR3 has 11 amino acids. CDR3 nucleotide sequence: TGTGCCAGCACCTCGACGGGGCGGCAGTACTTC. Translating gives CASTSTGRQYF. Together with reference TRBV28 and TRBJ2-7, the CDR3 gives the full variable domain: DVKVTQSSRYLVKRTGEKVFLECVQDMDHENMFWYRQDPGLGLRLIYFSYDVKMKEKGDIPEGYSVSREKKERFSLILESASTNQTSMYLCASTSTGRQYFGPGTRLTVT.

The sample holds many counts of this clonotype. The rearrangement uses TRBV7-3 and TRBJ2-3; perhaps D is TRBD1 or TRBD2 (5 bases each). Germline V gene lookup returns CDR1 SGHTA and CDR2 FQGTGA. Trimming took 4 bases from V and 2 from J, leaving 13 bases between them. The CDR3 covers 15 residues. The chain's CDR3 is CASSSGPTLTDTQYF. DNA for the CDR3: TGTGCCAGCAGCTCGGGACCTACTCTCACAGATACGCAGTATTTT.